This TCR beta chain was captured in a study of OX40 agonist ivuxolimab in advanced cancers. The wider study: Patients' therapy was ivuxolimab, an antibody that acts as an agonist of OX40 (CD134). Those treated in dose escalation had hepatocellular carcinoma, melanoma, renal cell cancer or head and neck cancer. The study, taken as a whole, reports: Dose levels from 0.1 to 3.0 mg/kg saw CD4+ and CD8+ blood T cells expand clonally by week 6.

Assay used: immunoSEQ multiplex PCR; TCRdb lists only in-frame clones, some missing. The table records 35,000 to 55,000 clones, approximately 80% of them present only once. Blood sampling took place at baseline, cycle 4 day 1, and cycle 7 day 1. Comments on this clone: Its target is not known.

Trimming took 5 bases from V and 4 from J; bases not matched to a gene: 10. The CDR3 has 16 amino acids. CDR1 is MNHEY, CDR2 SMNVEV, per germline (reference sequence). Specimen: CD4+ or CD8+ T cells sorted from blood, collected in a trial of the OX40 agonist ivuxolimab. The receptor's source is an adult with an advanced solid tumor such as melanoma, head and neck, liver or kidney cancer. The chain joins TRBV27 to TRBJ2-7, with TRBD2 matching over 11 bases. The CDR3 coding sequence is TGTGCCAGCAGTCCGGGAGGTAGCGGGAGGGTTTACGAGCAGTACTTC. Its translation is CASSPGGSGRVYEQYF.